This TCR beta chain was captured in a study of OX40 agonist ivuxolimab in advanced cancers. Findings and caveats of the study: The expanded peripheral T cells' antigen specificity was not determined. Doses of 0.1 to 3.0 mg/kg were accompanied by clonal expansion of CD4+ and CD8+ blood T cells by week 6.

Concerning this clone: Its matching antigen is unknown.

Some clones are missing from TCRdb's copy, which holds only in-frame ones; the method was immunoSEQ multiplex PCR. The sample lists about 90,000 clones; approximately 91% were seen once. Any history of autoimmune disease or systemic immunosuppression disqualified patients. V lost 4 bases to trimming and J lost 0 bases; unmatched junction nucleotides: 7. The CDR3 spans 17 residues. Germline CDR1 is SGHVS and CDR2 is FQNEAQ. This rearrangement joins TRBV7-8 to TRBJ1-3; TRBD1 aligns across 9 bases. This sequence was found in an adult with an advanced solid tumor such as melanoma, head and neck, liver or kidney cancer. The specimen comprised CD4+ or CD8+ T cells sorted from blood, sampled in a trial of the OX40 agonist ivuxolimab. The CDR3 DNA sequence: TGTGCCAGCAGCTATAACAGGGGGCCAGGCTCTGGAAACACCATATATTTT. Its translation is CASSYNRGPGSGNTIYF.